These 7 T cell receptor beta chains originate from one sample sequenced in a study of shared clonotypes between healthy human individuals. Repertoires were generated with immunoSEQ multiplex PCR, while TCRdb's copy carries only in-frame clones and drops some. The table has roughly 2 million clones, 95% seen once. Sequencing was done on a sample of naive CD4+ T cells sorted from blood. Subset reported: CD45RA+ positively selected. The receptors stem from a man aged 18 to 29 in good health.

V is TRBV20-1 and J is TRBJ1-4; D is unclear. CDR1 is DFQATT and CDR2 is SNEGSKA in the germline V gene (reference sequence). CDR3 length: 11 amino acids. V was trimmed by 0 bases and J by 11 bases, leaving 7 bases between them. The CDR3 region is CSARDGQKLFF. The CDR3 coding sequence is TGCAGTGCTAGAGACGGGCAGAAACTGTTTTTT.

The chain recombines TRBV30 with TRBJ1-2; the D gene is possibly TRBD1 (5 bases). CDR1 GTSNPN and CDR2 SVGIG come from the germline V gene (reference sequence). The V and J ends lost 0 bases and 8 bases respectively, with 16 bases between them. The CDR3 has 14 residues. CDR3 nucleotide sequence: TGTGCCTGGAGTGTACATCAGGGACGAGGAGGCTACACCTTC. Protein product: CAWSVHQGRGGYTF.

The CDR3 DNA sequence: TGTGCCAGCAGCTTATCTCCGGGCAGGGAAGAGACCCAGTACTTC. Protein: CASSLSPGREETQYF. The chain employs TRBV7-2 and TRBJ2-5; possibly TRBD1 for D (5 bases). V was cut by 2 bases and J by 3 bases, with 13 bases left in between. This CDR3 has 15 amino acids. Germline V gene lookup returns CDR1 SGHTA and CDR2 FQGNSA.

The chain's CDR3 is CASSERLMNSPLHF. The CDR3 DNA follows: TGTGCCAGCAGTGAACGATTAATGAATTCACCCCTCCACTTT. The genes are TRBV2 and TRBJ1-6; D uncertain. CDR1 SNHLY and CDR2 FYNNEI come from the germline V gene. Trimming removed 2 bases from V and 7 bases from J, with 9 bases in between. This CDR3 contains 14 residues.

The chain combines TRBV2 with TRBJ2-5; 7 positions match TRBD1. From germline, CDR1 is SNHLY and CDR2 FYNNEI. The CDR3 has 15 amino acids. V was clipped by 6 bases and J by 5 bases; unmatched bases: 12. The CDR3 bases are TGTGCCAGCAGCCCGACGGGACAGATGCTGGAGACCCAGTACTTC. Its protein is CASSPTGQMLETQYF.

V gene TRBV28 combines with J gene TRBJ2-5; 7 bases match TRBD1. The CDR3 loop spans 13 amino acids. The germline gives CDR1 MDHEN, CDR2 SYDVKM. The V gene end was trimmed by 5 bases and the J gene end by 3 bases; junction bases not matched to a gene: 3. For the CDR3, the DNA is TGTGCCAGCAGTCGTGGACAGGAAGAGACCCAGTACTTC. It translates to CASSRGQEETQYF.

This chain links TRBV6-5 with TRBJ2-1, with 12 bases fitting TRBD2. This CDR3 spans 16 amino acids. In germline, CDR1 is MNHEY, CDR2 SVGAGI. V was clipped by 2 bases and J by 7 bases; unmatched bases: 6. Here the CDR3 reads CASSYALAGGLNEQFF. DNA of the CDR3: TGTGCCAGCAGTTACGCGCTAGCGGGAGGGCTTAATGAGCAGTTCTTC.